This T cell receptor (beta chain) was captured in a study of blood T cell repertoires in COVID-19. Overall study: Acute-phase and convalescent COVID-19 samples originated in the United States, Italy and Spain. PBMCs, B-cell-depleted T cells, or T cells provided the cDNA or gDNA that made up the material.

Authors' processing steps: For nucleated cells, counts were estimated from reference gene primer amplification. Sequencing was performed with immunoSEQ multiplex PCR; in TCRdb, only in-frame clones are kept and a portion is missing. V, J and clone size are taken as reported in that table, and D and trimming were inferred from the DNA itself. Among roughly 100,000 clones listed, around 90% were seen once. The sequenced material came from peripheral blood. The TCR was taken from a middle-aged man with active COVID-19.

The CDR3 bases are TGTGCTAGTGCCCTTCGACAGGGCTCCTACGAGCAGTACTTC. Encoded protein: CASALRQGSYEQYF. The chain is built from TRBV12-5 and TRBJ2-7; 7 nucleotides align to TRBD1. Germline CDR1 and CDR2: LGHNT and FRNRAP. This CDR3 has 14 residues. V dropped 7 bases and J dropped 0; count of bases not matched to a gene: 6. The complete variable domain, with remaining parts taken from reference TRBV12-5 and TRBJ2-7, reads DARVTQTPRHKVTEMGQEVTMRCQPILGHNTVFWYRQTMMQGLELLAYFRNRAPLDDSGMPKDRFSAEMPDATLATLKIQPSEPRDSAVYFCASALRQGSYEQYFGPGTRLTVT.